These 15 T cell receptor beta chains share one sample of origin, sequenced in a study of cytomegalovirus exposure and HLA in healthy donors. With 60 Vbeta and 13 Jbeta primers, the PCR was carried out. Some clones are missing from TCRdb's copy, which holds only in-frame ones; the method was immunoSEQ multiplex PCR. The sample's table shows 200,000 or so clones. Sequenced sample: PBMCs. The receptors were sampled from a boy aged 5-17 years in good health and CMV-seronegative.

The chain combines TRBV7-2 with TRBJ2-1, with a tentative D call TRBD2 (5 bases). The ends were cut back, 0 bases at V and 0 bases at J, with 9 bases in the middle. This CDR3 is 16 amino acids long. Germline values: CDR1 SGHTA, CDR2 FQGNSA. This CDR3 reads CASSLAPGSSYNEQFF. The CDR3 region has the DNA TGTGCCAGCAGCTTAGCACCGGGGAGCTCCTACAATGAGCAGTTCTTC.

CDR3 in amino acids: CASSVGLGTETQYF. CDR3 in DNA: TGTGCCAGCAGCGTAGGACTAGGGACAGAGACCCAGTACTTC. The chain links TRBV9 to TRBJ2-5; D perhaps matches TRBD2 (6 bases). CDR1 is SGDLS and CDR2 is YYNGEE in the germline V gene. The V gene lost 0 bases and the J gene lost 4 bases, with 10 bases spanning the gap. The CDR3 is 14 residues long.

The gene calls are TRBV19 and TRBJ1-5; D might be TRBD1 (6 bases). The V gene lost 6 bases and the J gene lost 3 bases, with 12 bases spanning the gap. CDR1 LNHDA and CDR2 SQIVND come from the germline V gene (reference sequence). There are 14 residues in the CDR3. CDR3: CASSSDRLNQPQHF. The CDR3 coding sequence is TGTGCCAGTAGCTCCGACAGGCTCAATCAGCCCCAGCATTTT. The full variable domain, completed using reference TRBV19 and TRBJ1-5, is DGGITQSPKYLFRKEGQNVTLSCEQNLNHDAMYWYRQDPGQGLRLIYYSQIVNDFQKGDIAEGYSVSREKKESFPLTVTSAQKNPTAFYLCASSSDRLNQPQHFGDGTRLSIL.

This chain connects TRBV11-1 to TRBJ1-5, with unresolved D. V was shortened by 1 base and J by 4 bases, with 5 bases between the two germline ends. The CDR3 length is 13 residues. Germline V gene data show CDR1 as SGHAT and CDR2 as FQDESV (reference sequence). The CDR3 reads CASSLDRNQPQHF. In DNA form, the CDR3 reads TGTGCCAGCAGCTTAGACAGAAATCAGCCCCAGCATTTT.

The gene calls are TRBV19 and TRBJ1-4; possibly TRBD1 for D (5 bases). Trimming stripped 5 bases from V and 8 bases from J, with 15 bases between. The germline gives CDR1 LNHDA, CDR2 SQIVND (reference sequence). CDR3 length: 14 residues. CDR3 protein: CASSLEGGGEKLFF. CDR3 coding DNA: TGTGCCAGTAGTCTCGAAGGCGGGGGGGAAAAACTGTTTTTT. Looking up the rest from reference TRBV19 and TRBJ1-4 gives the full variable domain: DGGITQSPKYLFRKEGQNVTLSCEQNLNHDAMYWYRQDPGQGLRLIYYSQIVNDFQKGDIAEGYSVSREKKESFPLTVTSAQKNPTAFYLCASSLEGGGEKLFFGSGTQLSVL.

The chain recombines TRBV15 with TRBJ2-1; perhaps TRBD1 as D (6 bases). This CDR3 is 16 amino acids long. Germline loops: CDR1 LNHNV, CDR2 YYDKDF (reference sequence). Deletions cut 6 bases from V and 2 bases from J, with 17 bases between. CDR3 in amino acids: CATSGRGRGTYNEQFF. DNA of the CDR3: TGTGCCACCAGTGGTCGGGGCAGGGGCACCTACAATGAGCAGTTCTTC.

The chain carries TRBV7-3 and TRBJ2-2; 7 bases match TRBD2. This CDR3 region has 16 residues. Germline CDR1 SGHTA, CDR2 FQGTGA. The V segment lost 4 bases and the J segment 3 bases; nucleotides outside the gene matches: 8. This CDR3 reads CASSSGWGGHTGELFF. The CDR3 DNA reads TGTGCCAGCAGCTCCGGCTGGGGGGGTCACACCGGGGAGCTGTTTTTT.

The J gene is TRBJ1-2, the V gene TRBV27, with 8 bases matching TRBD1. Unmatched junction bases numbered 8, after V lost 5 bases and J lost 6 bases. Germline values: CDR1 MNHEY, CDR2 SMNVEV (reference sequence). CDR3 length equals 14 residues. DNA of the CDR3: TGTGCCAGCAGTCGGGTTCCGGGACAGGATGGCTACACCTTC. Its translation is CASSRVPGQDGYTF.

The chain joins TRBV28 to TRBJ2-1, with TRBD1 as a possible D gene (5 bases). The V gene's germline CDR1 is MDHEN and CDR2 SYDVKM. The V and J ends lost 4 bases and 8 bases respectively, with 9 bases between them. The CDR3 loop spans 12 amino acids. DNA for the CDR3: TGTGCCAGCAGTTGGGGCAGGGATGAGCAGTTCTTC. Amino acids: CASSWGRDEQFF.

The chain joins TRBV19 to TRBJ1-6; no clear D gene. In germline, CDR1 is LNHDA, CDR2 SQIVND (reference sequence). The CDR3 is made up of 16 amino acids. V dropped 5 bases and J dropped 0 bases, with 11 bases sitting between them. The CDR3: CASSSGSSSYNSPLHF. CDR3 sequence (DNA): TGTGCCAGTAGTTCAGGTTCGAGCTCCTATAATTCACCCCTCCACTTT.

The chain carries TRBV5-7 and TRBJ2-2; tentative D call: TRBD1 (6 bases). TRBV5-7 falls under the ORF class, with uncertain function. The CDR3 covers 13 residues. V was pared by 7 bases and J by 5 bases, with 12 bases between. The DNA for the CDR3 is TGTGCCAGCCGGACAGAACGAACCGGGGAGCTGTTTTTT. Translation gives CASRTERTGELFF.

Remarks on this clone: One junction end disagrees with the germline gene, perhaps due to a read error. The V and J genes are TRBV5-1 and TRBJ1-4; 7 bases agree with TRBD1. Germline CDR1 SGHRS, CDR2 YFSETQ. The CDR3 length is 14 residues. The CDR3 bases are TGCGCCAGCAGCTCCGGGACAGTTAATGAAAAACCGTTTTTT. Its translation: CASSSGTVNEKPFF.

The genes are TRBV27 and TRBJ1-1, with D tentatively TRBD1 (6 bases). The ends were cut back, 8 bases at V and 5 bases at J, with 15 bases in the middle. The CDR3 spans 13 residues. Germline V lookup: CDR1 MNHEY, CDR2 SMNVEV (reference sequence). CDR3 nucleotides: TGTGCCAGCGGGCGTTTGGGGGCGACTGAAGCTTTCTTT. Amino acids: CASGRLGATEAFF.

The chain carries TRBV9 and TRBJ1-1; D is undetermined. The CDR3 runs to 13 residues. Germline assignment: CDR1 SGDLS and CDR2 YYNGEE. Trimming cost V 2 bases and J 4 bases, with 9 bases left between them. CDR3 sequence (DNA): TGTGCCAGCAGCGTTGTCAGATCCACTGAAGCTTTCTTT. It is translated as CASSVVRSTEAFF. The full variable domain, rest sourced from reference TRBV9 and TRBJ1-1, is DSGVTQTPKHLITATGQRVTLRCSPRSGDLSVYWYQQSLDQGLQFLIQYYNGEERAKGNILERFSAQQFPDLHSELNLSSLELGDSALYFCASSVVRSTEAFFGQGTRLTVV.

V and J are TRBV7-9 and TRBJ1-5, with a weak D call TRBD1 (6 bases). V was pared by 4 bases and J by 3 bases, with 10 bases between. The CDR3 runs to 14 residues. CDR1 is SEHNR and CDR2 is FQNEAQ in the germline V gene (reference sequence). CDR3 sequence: CASSYGGANQPQHF. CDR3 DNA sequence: TGTGCCAGCAGCTACGGGGGGGCCAATCAGCCCCAGCATTTT.